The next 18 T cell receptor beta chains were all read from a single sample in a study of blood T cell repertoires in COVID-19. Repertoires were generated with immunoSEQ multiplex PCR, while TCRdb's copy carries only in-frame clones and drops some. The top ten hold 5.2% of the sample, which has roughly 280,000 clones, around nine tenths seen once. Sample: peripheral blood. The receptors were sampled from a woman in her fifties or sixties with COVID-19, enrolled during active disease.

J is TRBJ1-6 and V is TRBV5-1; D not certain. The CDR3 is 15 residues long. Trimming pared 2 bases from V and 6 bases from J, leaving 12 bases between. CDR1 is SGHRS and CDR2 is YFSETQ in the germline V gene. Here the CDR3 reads CASSLFGQPNSPLHF. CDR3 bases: TGCGCCAGCAGCTTATTTGGCCAACCTAATTCACCCCTCCACTTT.

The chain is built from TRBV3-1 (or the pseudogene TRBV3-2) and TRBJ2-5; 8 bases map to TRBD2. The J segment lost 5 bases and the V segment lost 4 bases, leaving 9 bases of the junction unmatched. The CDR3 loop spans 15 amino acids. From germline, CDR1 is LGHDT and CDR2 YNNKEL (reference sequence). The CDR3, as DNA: TGTGCCAGCAGCCCCACCGGGACTAGTCGGGAGACCCAGTACTTC. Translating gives CASSPTGTSRETQYF.

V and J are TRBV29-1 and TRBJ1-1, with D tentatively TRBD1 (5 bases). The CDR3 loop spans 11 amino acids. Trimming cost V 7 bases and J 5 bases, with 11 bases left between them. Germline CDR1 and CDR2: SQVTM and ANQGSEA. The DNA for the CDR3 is TGCAGCGCCCTGGGGGGGACTGAAGCTTTCTTT. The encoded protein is CSALGGTEAFF.

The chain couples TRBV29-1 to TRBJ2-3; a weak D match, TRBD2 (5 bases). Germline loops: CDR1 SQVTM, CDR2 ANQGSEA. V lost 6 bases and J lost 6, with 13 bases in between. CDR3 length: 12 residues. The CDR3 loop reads CSVDARRDTQYF. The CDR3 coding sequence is TGCAGCGTGGACGCCCGGAGGGATACGCAGTATTTT.

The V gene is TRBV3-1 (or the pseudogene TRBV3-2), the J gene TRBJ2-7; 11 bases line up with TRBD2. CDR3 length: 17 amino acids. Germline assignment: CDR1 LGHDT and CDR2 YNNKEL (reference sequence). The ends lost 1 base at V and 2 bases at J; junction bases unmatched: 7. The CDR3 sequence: CASSQGLAGIFPYEQYF. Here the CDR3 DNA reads TGTGCCAGCAGCCAAGGACTAGCGGGGATCTTCCCCTACGAGCAGTACTTC.

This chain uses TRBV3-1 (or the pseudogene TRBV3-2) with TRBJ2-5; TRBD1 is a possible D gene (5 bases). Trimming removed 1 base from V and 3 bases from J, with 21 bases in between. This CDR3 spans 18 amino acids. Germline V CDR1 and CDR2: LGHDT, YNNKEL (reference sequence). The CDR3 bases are TGTGCCAGCAGCCAAGCAACTTCCGGGCTTCTAGGGGAAGAGACCCAGTACTTC. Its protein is CASSQATSGLLGEETQYF.

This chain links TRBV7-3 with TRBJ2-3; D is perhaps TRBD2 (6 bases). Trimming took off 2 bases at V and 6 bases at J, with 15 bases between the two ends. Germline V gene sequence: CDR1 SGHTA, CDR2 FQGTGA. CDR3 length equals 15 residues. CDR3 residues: CASSLVADWGDTQYF. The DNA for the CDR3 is TGTGCCAGCAGCTTAGTAGCGGACTGGGGGGATACGCAGTATTTT.

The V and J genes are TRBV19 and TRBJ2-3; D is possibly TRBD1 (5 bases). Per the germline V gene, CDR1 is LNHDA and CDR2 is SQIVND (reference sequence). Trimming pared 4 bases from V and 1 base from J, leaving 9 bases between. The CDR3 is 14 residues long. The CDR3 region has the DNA TGTGCCAGTAGTAGGCAGGGTCGCACAGATACGCAGTATTTT. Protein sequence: CASSRQGRTDTQYF.

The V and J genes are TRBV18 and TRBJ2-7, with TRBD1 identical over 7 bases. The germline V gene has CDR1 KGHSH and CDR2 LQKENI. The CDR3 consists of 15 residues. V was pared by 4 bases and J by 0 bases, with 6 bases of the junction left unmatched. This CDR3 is CASSQGAARSYEQYF. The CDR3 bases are TGTGCCAGCTCACAGGGGGCAGCCCGCTCCTACGAGCAGTACTTC.

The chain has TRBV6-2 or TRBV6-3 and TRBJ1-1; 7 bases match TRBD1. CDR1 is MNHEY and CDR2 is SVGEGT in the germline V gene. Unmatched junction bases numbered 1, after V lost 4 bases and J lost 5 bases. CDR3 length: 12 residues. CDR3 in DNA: TGTGCCAGCAGTTTACAGGGGACTGAAGCTTTCTTT. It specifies CASSLQGTEAFF.

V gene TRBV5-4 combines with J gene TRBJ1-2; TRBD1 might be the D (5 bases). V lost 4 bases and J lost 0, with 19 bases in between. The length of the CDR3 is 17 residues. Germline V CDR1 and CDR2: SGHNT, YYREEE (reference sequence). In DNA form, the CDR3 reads TGTGCCAGCAGCCCCCTTAATACAGGCTATCCTAACTATGGCTACACCTTC. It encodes CASSPLNTGYPNYGYTF.

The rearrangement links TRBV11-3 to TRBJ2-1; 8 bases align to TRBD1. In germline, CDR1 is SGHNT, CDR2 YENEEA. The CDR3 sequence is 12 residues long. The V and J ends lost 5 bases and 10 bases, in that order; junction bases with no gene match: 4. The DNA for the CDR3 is TGTGCCAGCAGCAGCAGACAGGGGGAGCAGTTCTTC. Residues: CASSSRQGEQFF.

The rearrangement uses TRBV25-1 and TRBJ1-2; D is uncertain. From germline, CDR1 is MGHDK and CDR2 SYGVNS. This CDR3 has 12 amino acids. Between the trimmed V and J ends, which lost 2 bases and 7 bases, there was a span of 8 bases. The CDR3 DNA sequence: TGTGCCAGCAGTGAAAGGAGGACTGGCTACACCTTC. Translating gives CASSERRTGYTF.

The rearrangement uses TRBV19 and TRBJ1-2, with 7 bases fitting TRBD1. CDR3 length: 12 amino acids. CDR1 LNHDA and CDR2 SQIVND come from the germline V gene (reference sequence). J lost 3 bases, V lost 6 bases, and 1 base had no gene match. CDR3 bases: TGTGCCAGTAGAACAGGGGACTATGGCTACACCTTC. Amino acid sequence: CASRTGDYGYTF.

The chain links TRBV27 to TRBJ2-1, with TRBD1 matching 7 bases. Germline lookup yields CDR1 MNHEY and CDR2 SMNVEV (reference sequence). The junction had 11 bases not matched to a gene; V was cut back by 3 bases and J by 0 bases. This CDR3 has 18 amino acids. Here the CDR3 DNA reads TGTGCCAGCAGTTTCGGGAAACTCGGGACAGACTCCTACAATGAGCAGTTCTTC. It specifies CASSFGKLGTDSYNEQFF.

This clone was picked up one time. The CDR3, as DNA: TGTGCCAGCAGTCAGGGGACTAGCGGGAGCTCCTACGAGCAGTACTTC. Encoded protein: CASSQGTSGSSYEQYF. The chain carries TRBV2 and TRBJ2-7; 14 nucleotides align to TRBD2. The germline gives CDR1 SNHLY, CDR2 FYNNEI. The CDR3 runs to 16 residues. V dropped 5 bases and J dropped 0; count of bases not matched to a gene: 3.

The CDR3 protein is CASSLNRGNYNEQFF. The DNA for the CDR3 is TGTGCCAGCAGCTTAAACAGGGGAAACTACAATGAGCAGTTCTTC. V gene TRBV7-7 combines with J gene TRBJ2-1, with 7 positions matching TRBD1. Germline V lookup: CDR1 SSHAT, CDR2 FNYEAQ (reference sequence). V lost 2 bases to trimming and J lost 3 bases; unmatched junction nucleotides: 4. CDR3 length equals 15 residues.

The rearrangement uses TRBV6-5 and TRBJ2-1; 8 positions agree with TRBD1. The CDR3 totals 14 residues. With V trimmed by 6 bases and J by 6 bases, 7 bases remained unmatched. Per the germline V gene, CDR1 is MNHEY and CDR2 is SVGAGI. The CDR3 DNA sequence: TGTGCCAGCAGGGCCTCAGGGGGCGTCAATGAGCAGTTCTTC. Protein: CASRASGGVNEQFF.